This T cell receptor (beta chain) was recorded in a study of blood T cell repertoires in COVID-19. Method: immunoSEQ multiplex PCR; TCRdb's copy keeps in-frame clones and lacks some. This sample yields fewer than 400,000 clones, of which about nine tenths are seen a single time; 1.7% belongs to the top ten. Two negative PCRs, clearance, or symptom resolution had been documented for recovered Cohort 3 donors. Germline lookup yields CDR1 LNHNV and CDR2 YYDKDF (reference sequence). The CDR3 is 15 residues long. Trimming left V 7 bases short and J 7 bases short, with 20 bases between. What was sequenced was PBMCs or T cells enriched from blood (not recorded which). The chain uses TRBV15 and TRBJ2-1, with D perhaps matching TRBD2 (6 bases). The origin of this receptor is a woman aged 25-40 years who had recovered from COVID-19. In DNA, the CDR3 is TGTGCCACCACCACCCTGGCGGGGCAGCCAAATGAGCAGTTCTTC. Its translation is CATTTLAGQPNEQFF. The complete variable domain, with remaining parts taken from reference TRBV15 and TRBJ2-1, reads DAMVIQNPRYQVTQFGKPVTLSCSQTLNHNVMYWYQQKSSQAPKLLFHYYDKDFNNEADTPDNFQSRRPNTSFCFLDIRSPGLGDTAMYLCATTTLAGQPNEQFFGPGTRLTVL.